This T cell receptor beta chain was sequenced in a study of T cells in Graves' hyperthyroidism and ophthalmopathy. Study-level findings and limits: The blood repertoire included most of the expanded thyroid clonotypes above 0.001.

This CDR3 spans 12 amino acids. In germline, CDR1 is SNHLY, CDR2 FYNNEI. Trimming cost V 6 bases and J 7 bases; bases outside gene matches: 4. This clonotype has a handful of counts. Antigen: not known. Amplification yielded TCR beta CDR3 regions, with RNA transcripts as the source. TCR CDR3 underwent first-round RT-PCR with the HTBI primer set. MiXCR was run by TCRdb on the multiplex PCR reads, yielding one entry per CDR3 protein. The sample carries approximately 590,000 distinct CDR3 sequences, more than 45% recorded once. Graves' hyperthyroidism was deemed stable given no ophthalmopathy progression within 18 months. Any patient presenting with uncontrolled infection, other autoimmune disease, pregnancy or lactation was left out. On the basis of clinical symptoms, serum thyroxine and TRAb, thyroid ultrasound and orbital computed tomography, diagnoses were made.

The material sequenced was peripheral blood or thyroid tissue (not recorded which). The chain is built from TRBV2 and TRBJ1-1; TRBD1 matches 8 bases. The TCR comes from a woman younger than 30 with Graves' hyperthyroidism. This CDR3 is CASRADRGEAFF. The CDR3 nucleotides read TGTGCCAGCAGGGCAGACAGGGGTGAAGCTTTCTTT.